These 8 T cell receptor beta chains were sequenced from one sample in a study of T-cell memory formation after mild COVID-19. TCRdb fed the 5' RACE reads into MiXCR, producing one record per CDR3 protein. The sample records some 450,000 distinct CDR3 sequences, roughly 17% being singletons. Sample: PBMCs or a T cell subset sorted from them (not recorded which). These receptors were taken from a man aged 18 to 30 who had mild COVID-19 (a few samples of this study predate the infection). Cell type and time point are not known.

V gene TRBV4-3 combines with J gene TRBJ2-5, with D possibly TRBD2 on 6 matching bases. The germline V gene encodes CDR1 LGHNA and CDR2 YSLEER. This CDR3 is 16 amino acids long. The ends were cut back, 0 bases at V and 2 bases at J, with 13 bases in the middle. CDR3 region: CASSQDPPAGQETQYF. CDR3 coding DNA: TGCGCCAGCAGCCAAGATCCCCCGGCGGGGCAAGAGACCCAGTACTTC.

The chain has TRBV7-8 and TRBJ1-1; TRBD1 matches 9 bases. V was clipped by 5 bases and J by 1 base; unmatched bases: 8. Germline V gene lookup returns CDR1 SGHVS and CDR2 FQNEAQ. This CDR3 is 16 amino acids long. The CDR3 nucleotides read TGTGCCAGCAGCGATCCGGACAGGGGATGGAACACTGAAGCTTTCTTT. Translated, it gives CASSDPDRGWNTEAFF.

This clonotype was observed once. The chain links TRBV5-4 to TRBJ1-1; D is perhaps TRBD1 (5 bases). The CDR3 extends over 15 amino acids. CDR1 and CDR2 (germline): SGHNT, YYREEE (reference sequence). V was shortened by 2 bases and J by 3 bases, with 14 bases between the two germline ends. The CDR3 bases are TGTGCCAGCAGCTTTTTCGTTGGGGGGTACACTGAAGCTTTCTTT. The encoded protein is CASSFFVGGYTEAFF.

CDR3 in amino acids: CASSTLQSSDTQYF. In nucleotides, the CDR3 is TGTGCCAGCAGTACGTTACAGAGTTCGGATACGCAGTATTTT. The gene calls are TRBV6-2 or TRBV6-3 and TRBJ2-3; D uncertain. Looked up from germline, CDR1 is MNHEY and CDR2 is SVGEGT. Trimming cost V 5 bases and J 6 bases, with 15 bases left between them. This CDR3 has 14 residues.

This clonotype was counted between two and nine times. The gene calls are TRBV24-1 and TRBJ2-7; D not certain. CDR3 length: 14 residues. CDR1 is KGHDR and CDR2 is SFDVKD in the germline V gene. Trimming took off 5 bases at V and 9 bases at J, with 19 bases between the two ends. CDR3 nucleotides: TGTGCCACCAGTGGACCACTCCATGCTCGATGGCAGTACTTC. Its translation: CATSGPLHARWQYF.

This chain joins TRBV7-2 and TRBJ2-3; 7 nucleotides match TRBD2. The CDR3 has 15 residues. J was trimmed by 2 bases and V by 0 bases; bases with no gene match: 2. Germline V gives CDR1 SGHTA, CDR2 FQGNSA. The CDR3 bases are TGTGCCAGCAGCTTAGCGGGGGGGGTCACAGATACGCAGTATTTT. It is translated as CASSLAGGVTDTQYF.

This clonotype was seen a handful of times. This rearrangement joins TRBV5-1 to TRBJ2-3, with D hard to call. Deletions cut 6 bases from V and 4 bases from J, with 0 bases between. The germline V gene has CDR1 SGHRS and CDR2 YFSETQ. The CDR3 is 9 residues long. The CDR3 region has the DNA TGCGCCAGCACAGATACGCAGTATTTT. This codes for CASTDTQYF. The entire variable domain, with the rest obtained from reference TRBV5-1 and TRBJ2-3, is as follows: KAGVTQTPRYLIKTRGQQVTLSCSPISGHRSVSWYQQTPGQGLQFLFEYFSETQRNKGNFPGRFSGRQFSNSRSEMNVSTLELGDSALYLCASTDTQYFGPGTRLTVL.

This clonotype turned up a few times. The genes are TRBV29-1 and TRBJ2-7; D gene unclear. Trimming removed 4 bases at V and 5 bases at J, with 6 bases between. Germline lookup yields CDR1 SQVTM and CDR2 ANQGSEA. The CDR3 is 10 residues long. The CDR3: CSVGVDEQYF. The CDR3 DNA sequence: TGCAGCGTTGGGGTCGACGAGCAGTACTTC.